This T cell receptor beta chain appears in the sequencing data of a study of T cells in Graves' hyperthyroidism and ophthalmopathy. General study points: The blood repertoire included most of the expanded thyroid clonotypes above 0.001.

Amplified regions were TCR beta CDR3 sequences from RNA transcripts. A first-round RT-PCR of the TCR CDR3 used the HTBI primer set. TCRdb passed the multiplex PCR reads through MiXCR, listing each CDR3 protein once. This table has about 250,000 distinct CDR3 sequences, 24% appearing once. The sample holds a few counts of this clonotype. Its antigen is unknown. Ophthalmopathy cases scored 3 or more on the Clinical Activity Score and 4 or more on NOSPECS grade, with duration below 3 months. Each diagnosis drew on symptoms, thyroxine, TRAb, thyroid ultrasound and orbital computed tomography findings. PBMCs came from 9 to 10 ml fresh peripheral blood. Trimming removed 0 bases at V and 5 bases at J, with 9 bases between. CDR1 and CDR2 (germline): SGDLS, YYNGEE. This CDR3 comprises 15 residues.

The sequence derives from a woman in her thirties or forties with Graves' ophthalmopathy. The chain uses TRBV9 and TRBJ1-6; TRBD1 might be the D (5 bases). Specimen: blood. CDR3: CASSVGQGDNSPLHF. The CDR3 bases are TGTGCCAGCAGCGTAGGGCAGGGTGATAATTCACCCCTCCACTTT.